One TCR beta chain is described in this entry. Antigen specificity is unknown. The source of the sample is a study of CD8+ T cells in alopecia areata. About the research overall: A regimen of oral tofacitinib, 5 to 10 mg twice daily, was given to treated patients. People stayed on tofacitinib for 6 to 18 months, then stopped the drug for 6 months.

Sequencing templates came from extracted RNA that was reverse transcribed into cDNA. The assay was immunoSEQ multiplex PCR, and TCRdb's table has in-frame clones only and misses some. The repertoire holds more than 90,000 clones, with 30% to 40% as singletons. Study-wide results and caveats: Higher clonality than in normal scalp was seen in lesional scalp, especially alopecia totalis/universalis. Tissue-resident alphabeta T cells belonging to normal skin likewise get sequenced within scalp specimens.

The CDR3 spans 14 residues. Trimming shortened V by 5 bases and J by 7 bases, and 12 bases separated the two germline ends. From germline, CDR1 is SGHVS and CDR2 FQNEAQ. Material: CD4+ T cells sorted from blood. The chain links TRBV7-8 to TRBJ1-6, with D perhaps matching TRBD1 (5 bases). The receptor was isolated from a human donor with alopecia areata. The CDR3 protein is CASSLGTQNSPLHF. CDR3 coding DNA: TGTGCCAGCAGCCTCGGGACGCAGAATTCACCCCTCCACTTT. Together with reference TRBV7-8 and TRBJ1-6, the CDR3 gives the full variable domain: GAGVSQSPRYKVAKRGQDVALRCDPISGHVSLFWYQQALGQGPEFLTYFQNEAQLDKSGLPSDRFFAERPEGSVSTLKIQRTQQEDSAVYLCASSLGTQNSPLHFGNGTRLTVT.